The T cell receptor (beta chain) under discussion was sequenced for a study of human T cells and chemical hapten exposure. TCRdb fed the RACE reads into MiXCR, producing one record per CDR3 protein. The sample shows 200,000 to 300,000 distinct CDR3 sequences, approximately 8.6% of them seen only once. Study-level results: Expanded TCRs clustered into significantly more large CDR3 similarity groups than controls, the analysis revealed.

Time point here: pre-sensitization, week 0. Regarding treatment: therapeutic diphenylcyclopropenone sensitization with weekly scalp DPC. With respect to this clonotype: The antigen is unknown.

Specimen: whole blood, collected in connection with sensitization to the hapten diphenylcyclopropenone (DPC). The sequence was obtained from a woman aged 40 to 50 with alopecia areata. Some clones in this sample may be carry-over from other donors' samples.

The CDR3 spells CAISEVEAITDTQYF. The DNA of the CDR3 is TGTGCCATCAGTGAGGTGGAGGCCATCACAGATACGCAGTATTTT. The chain employs TRBV10-3 and TRBJ2-3; D is possibly TRBD2 (5 bases). The length of the CDR3 is 15 residues. The germline V gene encodes CDR1 ENHRY and CDR2 SYGVKD. V was clipped by 2 bases and J by 2 bases, with 11 bases between them.